This passage covers 15 T cell receptor beta chains from one sample sequenced in a study of ipilimumab plus nivolumab after autologous stem cell transplantation. Using immunoSEQ multiplex PCR, the repertoire was profiled, and TCRdb retains in-frame clones only, with some absent. Counted here are around 17,000 clones, approximately 71% occurring once; the ten biggest clones make up about 20%. Material: PBMCs, obtained in a trial of ipilimumab plus nivolumab as post-transplant consolidation. Receptor source: a male donor with diffuse large B-cell lymphoma.

This clone showed up just a few times. The chain carries TRBV6-5 and TRBJ2-7, with D perhaps matching TRBD2 (8 bases). The germline V gene has CDR1 MNHEY and CDR2 SVGAGI. This CDR3 comprises 16 residues. V dropped 4 bases and J dropped 5 bases, with 21 bases sitting between them. The CDR3 DNA reads as TGTGCCAGCAGTTTCGCTAGGGGGCGCGGGGGGAACGAGCAGTACTTC. It yields the protein CASSFARGRGGNEQYF.

V and J are TRBV27 and TRBJ1-3, with TRBD1 identical over 9 bases. Trimming at V came to 8 bases and at J to 6 bases, leaving 14 bases not matched to a gene. Germline CDR1 MNHEY, CDR2 SMNVEV (reference sequence). The CDR3 is made up of 16 amino acids. Written as DNA, the CDR3 is TGTGCCAGCTCCTTGAGCCCCGGGACAGGGCTAAACACCATATATTTT. It encodes CASSLSPGTGLNTIYF.

The V call is TRBV18, the J call TRBJ1-1; 8 bases map to TRBD1. Germline CDR1 reads KGHSH; CDR2 reads LQKENI. The CDR3 covers 17 residues. Unmatched junction bases numbered 8, after V lost 1 base and J lost 1 base. In DNA form, the CDR3 reads TGTGCCAGCTCACCACTGGGACAGGCCGCCCCGAACACTGAAGCTTTCTTT. Translating gives CASSPLGQAAPNTEAFF.

This chain links TRBV12-5 with TRBJ2-1; unclear D gene. Trimming took off 3 bases at V and 5 bases at J, with 5 bases between the two ends. Germline V gene sequence: CDR1 LGHNT, CDR2 FRNRAP. The length of the CDR3 is 12 residues. The CDR3 is CASGFGDNEQFF. CDR3 in DNA: TGTGCTAGTGGTTTCGGCGACAATGAGCAGTTCTTC.

The genes are TRBV15 and TRBJ2-3, with TRBD2 matching 10 bases. The junction had 5 bases not matched to a gene; V was cut back by 5 bases and J by 3 bases. This CDR3 spans 15 amino acids. Germline assignment: CDR1 LNHNV and CDR2 YYDKDF (reference sequence). The CDR3 bases are TGTGCCACCAGCTACCCTAGCGGGAGAACAGATACGCAGTATTTT. Translated: CATSYPSGRTDTQYF.

The CDR3 sequence: CASSQGIFYGYTF. CDR3 DNA: TGTGCCAGCAGCCAAGGGATTTTCTATGGCTACACCTTC. The chain employs TRBV4-2 and TRBJ1-2; D uncertain. V gave up 1 base and J gave up 4 bases, with 7 bases separating them. CDR1 is LGHNA, CDR2 YNFKEQ, per germline. The CDR3 has 13 amino acids.

The chain couples TRBV4-2 to TRBJ2-5; D is tentatively TRBD1 or TRBD2 (5 bases each). CDR3 size: 16 residues. The V end lost 6 bases, the J end lost 5 bases, and 22 bases lay between the germline ends. The V gene's germline CDR1 is LGHNA and CDR2 YNFKEQ. This chain's CDR3 is CASRSSLTGRGETQYF. CDR3 bases: TGTGCCAGCAGGAGCTCCTTAACGGGGCGCGGGGAGACCCAGTACTTC.

The chain joins TRBV15 to TRBJ2-1, with 11 bases matching TRBD2. J gave up 6 bases and V 2 bases, and 9 bases lay outside the gene matches. The germline V gene has CDR1 LNHNV and CDR2 YYDKDF (reference sequence). The CDR3 has 17 residues. In DNA form, the CDR3 reads TGTGCCACCAGCAGAATTCTAGCGGGGGGATTCCCCAATGAGCAGTTCTTC. This sequence encodes CATSRILAGGFPNEQFF. Filled out from reference TRBV15 and TRBJ2-1, the complete variable domain reads DAMVIQNPRYQVTQFGKPVTLSCSQTLNHNVMYWYQQKSSQAPKLLFHYYDKDFNNEADTPDNFQSRRPNTSFCFLDIRSPGLGDTAMYLCATSRILAGGFPNEQFFGPGTRLTVL.

The V and J genes are TRBV18 and TRBJ1-1, with D possibly matching TRBD1 (5 bases). Trimming cost V 2 bases and J 1 base, with 11 bases left between them. CDR1 and CDR2 (germline): KGHSH, LQKENI. This CDR3 is built from 15 residues. CDR3 residues: CASSPGAARNTEAFF. In DNA form, the CDR3 reads TGTGCCAGCTCACCAGGGGCGGCACGGAACACTGAAGCTTTCTTT.

The chain combines TRBV7-9 with TRBJ2-5; D uncertain. V dropped 3 bases and J dropped 5 bases, with 7 bases sitting between them. Germline assignment: CDR1 SEHNR and CDR2 FQNEAQ (reference sequence). The CDR3 totals 12 residues. Here the CDR3 reads CASSFGRETQYF. In DNA, the CDR3 is TGTGCCAGCAGCTTCGGCCGTGAGACCCAGTACTTC.

This clone was detected once. CDR3 in amino acids: CASSQDRQGEAFF. CDR3 bases: TGCGCCAGCAGCCAAGATCGTCAGGGAGAAGCTTTCTTT. This chain connects TRBV4-1 to TRBJ1-1; TRBD1 is a possible D gene (5 bases). Germline V gives CDR1 MGHRA, CDR2 YSYEKL. Trimming took 0 bases from V and 8 from J, leaving 10 bases between them. CDR3 length equals 13 residues.

This clone came up a few times. The chain is built from TRBV10-3 and TRBJ1-4; a weak D match, TRBD1 (5 bases). V gave up 2 bases and J gave up 5 bases, with 6 bases separating them. CDR1 is ENHRY, CDR2 SYGVKD, per germline. The CDR3 is 13 residues long. The CDR3 DNA sequence: TGTGCCATCAGTGAGGGGGGGAATGAAAAACTGTTTTTT. Encoded protein: CAISEGGNEKLFF.

The rearrangement joins TRBV4-1 to TRBJ2-3; tentatively, D is TRBD1 (5 bases). Trimming cost V 1 base and J 3 bases, with 8 bases left between them. The CDR3 consists of 14 residues. Germline assignment: CDR1 MGHRA and CDR2 YSYEKL. The CDR3 nucleotides read TGCGCCAGCAGCCAAGTCCAGGGTACAGATACGCAGTATTTT. This codes for CASSQVQGTDTQYF.

J is TRBJ2-7 and V is TRBV21-1; the table names TRBD1, a call not compared with the DNA. TRBV21-1 is tagged as a pseudogene. The CDR3 runs to 17 residues. CDR3 protein: CASSKQTKTGTPKLKYF. Here the CDR3 DNA reads TGTGCCAGCAGCAAACAAACTAAGACAGGAACCCCGAAGTTGAAGTACTTC.

The chain couples TRBV29-1 to TRBJ1-2, with 8 bases aligning to TRBD1. CDR1 and CDR2 (germline): SQVTM, ANQGSEA. J was trimmed by 0 bases and V by 7 bases; bases with no gene match: 7. CDR3 length: 14 amino acids. Written as DNA, the CDR3 is TGCAGCGGGGGGACAGGACCGACTAACTATGGCTACACCTTC. Protein: CSGGTGPTNYGYTF.